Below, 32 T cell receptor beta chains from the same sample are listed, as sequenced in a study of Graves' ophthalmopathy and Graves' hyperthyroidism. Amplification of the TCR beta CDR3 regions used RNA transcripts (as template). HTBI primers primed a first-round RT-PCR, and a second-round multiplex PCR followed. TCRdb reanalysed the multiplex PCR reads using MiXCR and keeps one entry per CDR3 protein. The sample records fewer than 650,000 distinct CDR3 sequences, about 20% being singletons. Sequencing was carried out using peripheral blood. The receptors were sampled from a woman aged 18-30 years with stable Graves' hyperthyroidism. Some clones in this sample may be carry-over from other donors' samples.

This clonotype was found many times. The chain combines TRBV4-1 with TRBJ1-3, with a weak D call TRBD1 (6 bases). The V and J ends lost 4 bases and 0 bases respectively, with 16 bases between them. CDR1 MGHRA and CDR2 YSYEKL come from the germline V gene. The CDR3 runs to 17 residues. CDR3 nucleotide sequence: TGCGCCAGCAGCCGATACAGGGAACCTAGCTCTGGAAACACCATATATTTT. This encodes CASSRYREPSSGNTIYF.

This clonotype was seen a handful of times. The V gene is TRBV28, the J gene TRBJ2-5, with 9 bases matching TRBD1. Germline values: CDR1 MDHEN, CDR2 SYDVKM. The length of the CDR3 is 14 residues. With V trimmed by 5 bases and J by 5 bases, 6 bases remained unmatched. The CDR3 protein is CASSTGTGWETQYF. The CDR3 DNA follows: TGTGCCAGCAGTACAGGGACAGGGTGGGAGACCCAGTACTTC.

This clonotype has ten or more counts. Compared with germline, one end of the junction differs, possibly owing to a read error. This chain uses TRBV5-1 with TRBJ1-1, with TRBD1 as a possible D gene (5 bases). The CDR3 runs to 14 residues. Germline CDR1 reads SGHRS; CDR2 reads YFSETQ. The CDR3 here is CASSLGQTNTEAFF. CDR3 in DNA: TGTGCCAGCAGTTTGGGGCAGACTAACACTGAAGCTTTCTTT.

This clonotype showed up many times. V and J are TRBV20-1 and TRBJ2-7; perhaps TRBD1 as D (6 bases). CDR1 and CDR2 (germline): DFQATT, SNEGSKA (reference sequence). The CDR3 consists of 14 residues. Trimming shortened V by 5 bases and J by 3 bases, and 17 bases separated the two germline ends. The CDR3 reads CSAVPQGPGYEQYF. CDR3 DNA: TGCAGTGCTGTTCCCCAGGGGCCAGGCTACGAGCAGTACTTC.

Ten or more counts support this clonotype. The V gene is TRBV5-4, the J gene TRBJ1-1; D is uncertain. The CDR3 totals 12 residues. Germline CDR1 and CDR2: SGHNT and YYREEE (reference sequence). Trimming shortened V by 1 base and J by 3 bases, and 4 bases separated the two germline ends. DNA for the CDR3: TGTGCCAGCAGCTTGACGGACACTGAAGCTTTCTTT. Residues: CASSLTDTEAFF. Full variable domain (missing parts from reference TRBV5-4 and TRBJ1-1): ETGVTQSPTHLIKTRGQQVTLRCSSQSGHNTVSWYQQALGQGPQFIFQYYREEENGRGNFPPRFSGLQFPNYSSELNVNALELDDSALYLCASSLTDTEAFFGQGTRLTVV.

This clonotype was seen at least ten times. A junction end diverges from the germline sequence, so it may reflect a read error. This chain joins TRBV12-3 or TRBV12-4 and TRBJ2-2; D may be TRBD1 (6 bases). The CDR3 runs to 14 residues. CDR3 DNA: TGTGCCAGCAGCCATACAGGGACGTACGGGAAGCTGTTTTTT. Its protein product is CASSHTGTYGKLFF.

CDR3 nucleotide sequence: TGTGCCAGCACCCCTGTCAACTACACCTTC. It is translated as CASTPVNYTF. The chain carries TRBV7-3 and TRBJ1-2; the D is unclear. V dropped 7 bases and J dropped 10 bases, with 10 bases sitting between them. The CDR3 sequence is 10 residues long. Germline loops: CDR1 SGHTA, CDR2 FQGTGA.

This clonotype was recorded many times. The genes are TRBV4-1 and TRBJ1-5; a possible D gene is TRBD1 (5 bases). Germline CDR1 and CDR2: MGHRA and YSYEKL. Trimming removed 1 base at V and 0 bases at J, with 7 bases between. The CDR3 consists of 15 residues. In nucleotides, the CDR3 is TGCGCCAGCAGCCAAGCAGGGACTAGCAATCAGCCCCAGCATTTT. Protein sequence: CASSQAGTSNQPQHF.

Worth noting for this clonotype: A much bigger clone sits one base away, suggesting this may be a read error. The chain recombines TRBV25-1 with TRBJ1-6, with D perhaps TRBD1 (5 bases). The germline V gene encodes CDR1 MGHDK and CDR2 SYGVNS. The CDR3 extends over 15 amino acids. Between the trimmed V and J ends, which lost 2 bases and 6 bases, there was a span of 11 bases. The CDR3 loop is CASSETAGCNSPLHF. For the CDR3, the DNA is TGTGCCAGCAGTGAAACGGCAGGGTGTAATTCACCCCTCCACTTT.

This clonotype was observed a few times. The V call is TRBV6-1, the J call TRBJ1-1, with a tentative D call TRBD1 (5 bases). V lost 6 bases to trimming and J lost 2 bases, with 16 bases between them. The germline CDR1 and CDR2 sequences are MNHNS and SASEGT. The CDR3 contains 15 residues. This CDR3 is CASRARDAINTEAFF. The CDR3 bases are TGTGCCAGCAGAGCCCGGGACGCGATAAACACTGAAGCTTTCTTT.

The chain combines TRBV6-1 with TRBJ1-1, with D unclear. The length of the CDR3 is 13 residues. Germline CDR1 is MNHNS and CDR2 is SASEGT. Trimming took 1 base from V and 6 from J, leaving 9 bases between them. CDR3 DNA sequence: TGTGCCAGCAGTGAAGTACGGGTATCTGAAGCTTTCTTT. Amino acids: CASSEVRVSEAFF.

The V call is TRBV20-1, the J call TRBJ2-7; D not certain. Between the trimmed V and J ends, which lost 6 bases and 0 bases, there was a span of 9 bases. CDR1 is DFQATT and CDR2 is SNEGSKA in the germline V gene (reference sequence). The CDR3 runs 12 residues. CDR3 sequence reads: CSAGPSSYEQYF. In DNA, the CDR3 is TGCAGTGCGGGCCCTAGCTCCTACGAGCAGTACTTC.

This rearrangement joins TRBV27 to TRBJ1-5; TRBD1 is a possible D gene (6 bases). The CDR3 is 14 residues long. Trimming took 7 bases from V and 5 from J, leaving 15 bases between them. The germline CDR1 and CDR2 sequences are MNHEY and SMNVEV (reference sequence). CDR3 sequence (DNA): TGTGCCAGCACCTTGAAGGGGGGTCATCAGCCCCAGCATTTT. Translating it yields CASTLKGGHQPQHF.

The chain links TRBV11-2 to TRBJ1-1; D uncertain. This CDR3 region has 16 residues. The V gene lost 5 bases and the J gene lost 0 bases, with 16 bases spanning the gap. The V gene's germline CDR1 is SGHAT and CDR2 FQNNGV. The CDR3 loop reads CASSPPLGHMNTEAFF. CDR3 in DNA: TGTGCCAGCAGCCCCCCCCTGGGTCATATGAACACTGAAGCTTTCTTT. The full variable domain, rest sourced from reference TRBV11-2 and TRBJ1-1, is EAGVAQSPRYKIIEKRQSVAFWCNPISGHATLYWYQQILGQGPKLLIQFQNNGVVDDSQLPKDRFSAERLKGVDSTLKIQPAKLEDSAVYLCASSPPLGHMNTEAFFGQGTRLTVV.

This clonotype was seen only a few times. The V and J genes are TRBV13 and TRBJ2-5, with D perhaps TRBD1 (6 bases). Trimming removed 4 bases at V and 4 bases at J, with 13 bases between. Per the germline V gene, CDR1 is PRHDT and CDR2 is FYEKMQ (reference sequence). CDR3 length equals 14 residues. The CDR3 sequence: CASSYRDTAETQYF. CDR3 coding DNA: TGTGCCAGCAGCTACCGGGACACTGCAGAGACCCAGTACTTC.

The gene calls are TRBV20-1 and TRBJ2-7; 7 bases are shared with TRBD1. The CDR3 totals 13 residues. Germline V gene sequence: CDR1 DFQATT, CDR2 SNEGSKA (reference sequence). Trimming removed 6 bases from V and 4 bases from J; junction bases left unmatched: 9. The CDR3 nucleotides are TGCAGTGCCCAGCTGATGGGACAGTACGAGCAGTACTTC. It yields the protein CSAQLMGQYEQYF.

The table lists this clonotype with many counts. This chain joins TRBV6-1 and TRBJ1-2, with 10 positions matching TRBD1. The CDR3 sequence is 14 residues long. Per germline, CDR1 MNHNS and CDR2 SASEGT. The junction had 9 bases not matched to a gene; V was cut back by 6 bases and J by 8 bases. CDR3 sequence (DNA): TGTGCCAGCAGCCGGAGGGGGACAGGGGACGGCTACACCTTC. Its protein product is CASSRRGTGDGYTF.

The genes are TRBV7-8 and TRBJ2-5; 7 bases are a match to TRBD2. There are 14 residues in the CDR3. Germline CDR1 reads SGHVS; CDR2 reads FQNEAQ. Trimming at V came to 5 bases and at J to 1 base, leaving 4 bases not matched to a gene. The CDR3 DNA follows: TGTGCCAGCAGCCGGGGACTAACCCAAGAGACCCAGTACTTC. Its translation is CASSRGLTQETQYF.

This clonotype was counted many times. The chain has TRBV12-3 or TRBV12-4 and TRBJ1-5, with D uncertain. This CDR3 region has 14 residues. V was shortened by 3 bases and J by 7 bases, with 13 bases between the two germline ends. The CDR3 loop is CASSLRAGTQPQHF. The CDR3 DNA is TGTGCCAGCAGTTTGCGGGCAGGTACCCAGCCCCAGCATTTT.

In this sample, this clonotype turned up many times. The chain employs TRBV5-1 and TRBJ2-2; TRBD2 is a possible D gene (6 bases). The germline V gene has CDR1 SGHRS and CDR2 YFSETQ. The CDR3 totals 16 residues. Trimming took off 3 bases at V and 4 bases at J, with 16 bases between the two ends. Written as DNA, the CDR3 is TGCGCCAGCAGCTGGGATGAGGAGGGCCCCACCGGGGAGCTGTTTTTT. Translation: CASSWDEEGPTGELFF.

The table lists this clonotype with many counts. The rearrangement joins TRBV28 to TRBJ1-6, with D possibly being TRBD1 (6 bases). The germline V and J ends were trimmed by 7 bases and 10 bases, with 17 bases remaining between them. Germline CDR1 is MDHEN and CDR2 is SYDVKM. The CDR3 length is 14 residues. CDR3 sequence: CASKNRDIGSPLHF. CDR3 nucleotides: TGTGCCAGCAAAAACAGGGACATCGGATCACCCCTCCACTTT. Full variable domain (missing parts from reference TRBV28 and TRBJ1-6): DVKVTQSSRYLVKRTGEKVFLECVQDMDHENMFWYRQDPGLGLRLIYFSYDVKMKEKGDIPEGYSVSREKKERFSLILESASTNQTSMYLCASKNRDIGSPLHFGNGTRLTVT.

CDR3 in amino acids: CASSVGGGTAFF. The CDR3 nucleotides are TGTGCCAGCAGCGTAGGAGGGGGCACGGCTTTCTTT. The V and J genes are TRBV9 and TRBJ1-1; 7 positions agree with TRBD1. The CDR3 sequence is 12 residues long. V was clipped by 0 bases and J by 11 bases; unmatched bases: 4. Germline CDR1 and CDR2: SGDLS and YYNGEE.

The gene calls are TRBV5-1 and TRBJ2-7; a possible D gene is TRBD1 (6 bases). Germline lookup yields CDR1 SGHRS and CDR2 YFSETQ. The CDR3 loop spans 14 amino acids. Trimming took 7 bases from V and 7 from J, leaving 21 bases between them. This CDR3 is CASGLAGTPIEQYF. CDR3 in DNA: TGCGCCAGCGGACTGGCAGGGACACCGATTGAGCAGTACTTC.

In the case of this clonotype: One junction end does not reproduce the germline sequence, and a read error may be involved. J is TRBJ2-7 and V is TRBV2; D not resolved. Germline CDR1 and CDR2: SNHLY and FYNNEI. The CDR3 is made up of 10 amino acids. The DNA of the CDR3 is TGTGCCATCAGAAACTACGATCAGTACTTC. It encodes CAIRNYDQYF.

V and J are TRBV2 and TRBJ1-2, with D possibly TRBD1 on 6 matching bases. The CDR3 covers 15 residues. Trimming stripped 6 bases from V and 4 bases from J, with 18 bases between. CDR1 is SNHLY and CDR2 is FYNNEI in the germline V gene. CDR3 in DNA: TGTGCCAGCAGGGAGGGACAAGCTAATAGCTATGGCTACACCTTC. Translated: CASREGQANSYGYTF.

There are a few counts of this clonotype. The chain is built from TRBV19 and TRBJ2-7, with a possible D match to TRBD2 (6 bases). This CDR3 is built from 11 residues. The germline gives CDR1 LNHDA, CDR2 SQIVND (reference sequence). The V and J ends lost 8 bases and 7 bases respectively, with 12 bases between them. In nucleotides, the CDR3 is TGTGCCAGTTCTCGGGGGAGTGAGCAGTACTTC. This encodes CASSRGSEQYF.

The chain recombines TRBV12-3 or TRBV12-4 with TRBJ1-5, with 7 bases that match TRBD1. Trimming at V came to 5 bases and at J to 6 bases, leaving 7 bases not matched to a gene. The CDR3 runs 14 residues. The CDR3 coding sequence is TGTGCCAGCAGTCGACAGGGTCATGGTCAGCCCCAGCATTTT. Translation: CASSRQGHGQPQHF.

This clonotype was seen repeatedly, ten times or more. The CDR3 is CASRREQGGIQHF. The DNA for the CDR3 is TGTGCCAGCAGGAGGGAACAGGGGGGAATCCAGCATTTT. The genes are TRBV2 and TRBJ1-5, with TRBD1 matching over 8 bases. The V and J ends lost 6 bases and 12 bases, in that order; junction bases with no gene match: 10. The CDR3 consists of 13 residues. The germline CDR1 and CDR2 sequences are SNHLY and FYNNEI.

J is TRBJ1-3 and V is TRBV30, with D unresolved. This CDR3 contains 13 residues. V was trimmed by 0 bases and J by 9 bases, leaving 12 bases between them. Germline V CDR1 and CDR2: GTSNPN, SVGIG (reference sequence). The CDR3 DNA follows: TGTGCCTGGAGTGTTCGCCAGGCAGGCACCATATATTTT. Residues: CAWSVRQAGTIYF.

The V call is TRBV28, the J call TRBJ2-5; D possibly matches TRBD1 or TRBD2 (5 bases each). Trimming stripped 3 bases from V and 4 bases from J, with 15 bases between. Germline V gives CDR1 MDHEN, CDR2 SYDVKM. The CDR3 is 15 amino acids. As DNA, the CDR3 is TGTGCCAGCAGTTTGCCCGGGACCCTGGGAGAGACCCAGTACTTC. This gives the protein CASSLPGTLGETQYF.

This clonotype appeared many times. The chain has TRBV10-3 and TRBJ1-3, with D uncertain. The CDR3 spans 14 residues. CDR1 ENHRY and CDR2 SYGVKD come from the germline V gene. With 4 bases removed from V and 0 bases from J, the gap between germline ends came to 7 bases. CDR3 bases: TGTGCCATCAGTGGATCCGACTCTGGAAACACCATATATTTT. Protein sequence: CAISGSDSGNTIYF.

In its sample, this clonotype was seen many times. The CDR3, as DNA: TGCAGTGCTAGGACTAGCGGGGGCCTTAGCTCCTACGAGCAGTACTTC. It yields the protein CSARTSGGLSSYEQYF. The rearrangement links TRBV20-1 to TRBJ2-7; 12 bases agree with TRBD2. The CDR3 runs to 16 residues. V was pared by 3 bases and J by 0 bases, with 6 bases of the junction left unmatched. CDR1 is DFQATT and CDR2 is SNEGSKA in the germline V gene (reference sequence).